The present entry profiles one T cell receptor beta chain with its context. This CDR3 region has 15 residues. Germline lookup yields CDR1 SGHRS and CDR2 YFSETQ. After removal of 8 bases from V and 6 bases from J, the junction contained 13 bases not matched to a gene. These data are taken from a study of blood T cell repertoires in COVID-19. In the study overall: COVID-19 samples from acute and convalescent phases originated in the United States, Italy and Spain. PBMCs, B-cell-depleted T cells, or T cells provided the cDNA or gDNA that made up the material.

Authors' processing steps: Amplification of reference gene primers was used by the study to estimate nucleated cell counts. This table comes from immunoSEQ multiplex PCR, and its TCRdb copy is limited to in-frame clones, with some not included. That table is the source of V, J and clone size, and D and trimming were worked out from the DNA. This table holds around 220,000 clones, roughly 80% found once. Sequencing was performed on peripheral blood. The V gene is TRBV5-1, the J gene TRBJ2-1; TRBD1 aligns across 8 bases. This receptor was obtained from a woman aged 80 or over with COVID-19, enrolled during active disease. The CDR3 nucleotides read TGCGCCAGTACATCCGGGCAGGGGGCTATCAATGAGCAGTTCTTC. It is translated as CASTSGQGAINEQFF.